This TCR beta chain was retrieved from a study of blood T cell repertoires in COVID-19. The length of the CDR3 is 16 residues. CDR1 MNHNS and CDR2 SASEGT come from the germline V gene. V was cut by 0 bases and J by 6 bases, with 16 bases left in between. Assay: immunoSEQ multiplex PCR; the TCRdb copy retains only in-frame clones and omits some. The sample yields hundreds of thousands of clones, roughly nine tenths seen once. The receptor was isolated from a man aged 35 to 55 with acute or convalescent COVID-19. The sequenced sample was peripheral blood. The chain couples TRBV6-1 to TRBJ2-3; D is possibly TRBD1 (6 bases). The CDR3 spells CASSEARTAGADTQYF. The DNA of the CDR3 is TGTGCCAGCAGTGAAGCTAGGACGGCAGGGGCCGATACGCAGTATTTT.